Sequencing of this T cell receptor beta chain was carried out in a study of OX40 agonist ivuxolimab in advanced cancers. Study information: A male proportion of just over 80% was recorded, with mean age approximately 60 years and range roughly 23 to 79. Study findings and constraints: Some of the nonresponding patients also showed low levels of normalized T-cell clonal expansion. The investigators did not determine what antigen specificity the expanded peripheral T cells had.

Produced via immunoSEQ multiplex PCR; TCRdb's table is partial and in-frame only. The sample consists of around 20,000 clones, around four fifths of them appearing once. In germline, CDR1 is MDHEN, CDR2 SYDVKM. The CDR3 extends over 15 amino acids. Deletions cut 1 base from V and 7 bases from J, with 16 bases between. Regarding this clone: The antigen remains unidentified.

Material: CD4+ or CD8+ T cells sorted from blood, obtained in a trial of the OX40 agonist ivuxolimab. The chain employs TRBV28 and TRBJ1-2; D gene unclear. The receptor comes from an adult with an advanced solid tumor such as melanoma, head and neck, liver or kidney cancer. CDR3 in amino acids: CASSLFAGELSGYTF. In nucleotides, the CDR3 is TGTGCCAGCAGTTTATTCGCGGGCGAGCTTAGTGGCTACACCTTC.